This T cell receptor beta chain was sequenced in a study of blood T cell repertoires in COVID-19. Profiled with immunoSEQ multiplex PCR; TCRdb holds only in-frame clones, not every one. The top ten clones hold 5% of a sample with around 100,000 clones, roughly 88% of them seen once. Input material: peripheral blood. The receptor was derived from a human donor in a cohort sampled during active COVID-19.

The CDR3 bases are TGTGCCAGCAGTAGGGGTGCCGGAAACACCATATATTTT. As protein: CASSRGAGNTIYF. This sequence joins TRBV2 and TRBJ1-3; a possible D gene is TRBD1 (5 bases). The germline gives CDR1 SNHLY, CDR2 FYNNEI. Between the trimmed V and J ends, which lost 5 bases and 4 bases, there was a span of 9 bases. The CDR3 runs to 13 residues.